The clone carrying this T cell receptor (beta chain) was counted only a few times. Trimming removed 6 bases from V and 8 bases from J; junction bases left unmatched: 7. Germline V gene sequence: CDR1 MNHNS, CDR2 SASEGT. The CDR3 contains 13 residues. CDR3 regions were amplified by Arm-PCR using iRepertoire HTBI primers to build TCR beta libraries. TCRdb re-derived calls from the multiplex PCR reads in MiXCR, one entry per CDR3 protein. The profile shows 600,000 to 850,000 distinct CDR3 sequences, around 30% of them singletons. This sample is drawn from a study of regulatory T cells in long-lasting Graves disease. Time point of the sample: persistent/refractory GD, antithyroid drugs over 5 years with positive TRAb. PBMC-derived RNA was used for the TCR library.

The chain joins TRBV6-1 to TRBJ1-1; 9 bases are a match to TRBD1. Here the sequenced sample was peripheral blood mononuclear cells (PBMCs), taken when the disease was refractory, from a patient treated with antithyroid drugs. The receptor was isolated from a female donor with Graves disease. CDR3 in amino acids: CASRPGTGYEAFF. CDR3 DNA sequence: TGTGCCAGCAGACCCGGGACAGGGTACGAAGCTTTCTTT.